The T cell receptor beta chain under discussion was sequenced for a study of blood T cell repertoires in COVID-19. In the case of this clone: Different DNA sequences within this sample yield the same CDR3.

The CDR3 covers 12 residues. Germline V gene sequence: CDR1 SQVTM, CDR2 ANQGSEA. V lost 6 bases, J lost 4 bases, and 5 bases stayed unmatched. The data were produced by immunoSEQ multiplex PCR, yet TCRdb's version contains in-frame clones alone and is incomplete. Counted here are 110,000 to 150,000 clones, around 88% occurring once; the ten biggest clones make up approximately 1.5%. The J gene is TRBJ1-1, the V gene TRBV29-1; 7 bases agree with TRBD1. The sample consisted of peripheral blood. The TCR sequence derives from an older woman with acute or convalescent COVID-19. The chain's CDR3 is CSVDRERTEAFF. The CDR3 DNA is TGCAGCGTCGACAGGGAACGCACTGAAGCTTTCTTT.